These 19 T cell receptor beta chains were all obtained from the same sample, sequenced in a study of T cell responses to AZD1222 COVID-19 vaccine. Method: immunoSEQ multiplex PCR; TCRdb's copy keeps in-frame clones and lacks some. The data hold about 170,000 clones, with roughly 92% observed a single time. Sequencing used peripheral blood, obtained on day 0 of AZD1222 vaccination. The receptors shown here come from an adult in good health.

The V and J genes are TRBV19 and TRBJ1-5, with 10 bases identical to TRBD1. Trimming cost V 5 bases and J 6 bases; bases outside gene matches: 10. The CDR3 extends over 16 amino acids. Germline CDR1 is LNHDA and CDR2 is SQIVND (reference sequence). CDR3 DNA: TGTGCCAGTAGTTTTCTTCCGGACAGGGGGGTTCAGCCCCAGCATTTT. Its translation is CASSFLPDRGVQPQHF.

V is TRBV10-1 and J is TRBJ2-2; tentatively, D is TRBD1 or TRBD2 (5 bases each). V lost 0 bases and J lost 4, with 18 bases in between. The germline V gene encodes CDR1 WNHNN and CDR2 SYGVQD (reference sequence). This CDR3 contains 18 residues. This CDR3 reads CASSESGQGPLGTGELFF. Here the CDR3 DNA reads TGCGCCAGCAGTGAGTCGGGGCAGGGACCTTTGGGCACCGGGGAGCTGTTTTTT.

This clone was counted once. In nucleotides, the CDR3 is TGTGCCAGTAGTAGGTCCGGGAACTCCTACGAGCAGTACTTC. Residues: CASSRSGNSYEQYF. The chain uses TRBV19 and TRBJ2-7, with D possibly TRBD2 on 5 matching bases. Trimming shortened V by 4 bases and J by 0 bases, and 10 bases separated the two germline ends. CDR3 length: 14 residues. Germline V gene data show CDR1 as LNHDA and CDR2 as SQIVND (reference sequence). Drawing the rest from reference TRBV19 and TRBJ2-7, the complete variable domain is DGGITQSPKYLFRKEGQNVTLSCEQNLNHDAMYWYRQDPGQGLRLIYYSQIVNDFQKGDIAEGYSVSREKKESFPLTVTSAQKNPTAFYLCASSRSGNSYEQYFGPGTRLTVT.

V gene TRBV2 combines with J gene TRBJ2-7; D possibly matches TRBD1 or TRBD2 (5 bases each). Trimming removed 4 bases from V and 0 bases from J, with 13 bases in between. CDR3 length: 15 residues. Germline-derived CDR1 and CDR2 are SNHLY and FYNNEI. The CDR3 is CASSAEKGPSYEQYF. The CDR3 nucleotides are TGTGCCAGCAGTGCAGAAAAGGGACCCTCCTACGAGCAGTACTTC.

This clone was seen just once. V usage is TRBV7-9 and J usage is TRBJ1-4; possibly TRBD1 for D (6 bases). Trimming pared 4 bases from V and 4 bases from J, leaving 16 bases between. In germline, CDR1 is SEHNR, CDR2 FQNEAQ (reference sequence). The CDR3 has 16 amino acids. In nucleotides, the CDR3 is TGTGCCAGCAGCTCCCGATGGGGGCAGCATAATGAAAAACTGTTTTTT. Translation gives CASSSRWGQHNEKLFF.

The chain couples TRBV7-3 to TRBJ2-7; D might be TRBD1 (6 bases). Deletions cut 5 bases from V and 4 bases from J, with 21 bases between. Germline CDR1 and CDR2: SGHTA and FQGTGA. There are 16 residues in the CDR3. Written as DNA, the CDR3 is TGTGCCAGCAGCCCCCGGTCCGGGACACCACAATACGAGCAGTACTTC. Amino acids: CASSPRSGTPQYEQYF.

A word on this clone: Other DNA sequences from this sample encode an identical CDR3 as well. CDR3 in amino acids: CASSLGGTSSYNEQFF. For the CDR3, the DNA is TGCGCCAGCAGCTTGGGGGGGACCAGCTCCTACAATGAGCAGTTCTTC. V gene TRBV5-1 combines with J gene TRBJ2-1; TRBD1 or TRBD2 may be the D gene (5 bases each). The V and J ends lost 0 bases and 0 bases respectively, with 10 bases between them. The CDR3 is made up of 16 amino acids. CDR1 is SGHRS and CDR2 is YFSETQ in the germline V gene.

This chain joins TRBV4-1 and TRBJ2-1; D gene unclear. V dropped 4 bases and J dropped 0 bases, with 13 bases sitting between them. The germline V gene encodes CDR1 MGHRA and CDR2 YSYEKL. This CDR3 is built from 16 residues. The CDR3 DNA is TGCGCCAGCAGCCCGAATTTGATTGGCTCCTACAATGAGCAGTTCTTC. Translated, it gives CASSPNLIGSYNEQFF.

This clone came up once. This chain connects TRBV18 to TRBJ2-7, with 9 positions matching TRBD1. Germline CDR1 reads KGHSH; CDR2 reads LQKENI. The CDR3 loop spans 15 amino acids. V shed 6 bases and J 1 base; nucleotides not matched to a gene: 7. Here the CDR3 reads CASSPWDRVSYEQYF. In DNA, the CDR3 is TGTGCCAGCTCCCCTTGGGACAGGGTTTCCTACGAGCAGTACTTC.

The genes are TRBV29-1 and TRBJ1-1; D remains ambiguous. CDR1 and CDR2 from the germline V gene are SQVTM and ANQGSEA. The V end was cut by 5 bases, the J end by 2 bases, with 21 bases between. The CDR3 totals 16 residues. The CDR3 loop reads CSVRAAKTYTNTEAFF. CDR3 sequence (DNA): TGCAGCGTTCGGGCAGCGAAGACCTATACTAACACTGAAGCTTTCTTT. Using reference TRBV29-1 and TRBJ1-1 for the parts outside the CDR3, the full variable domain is SAVISQKPSRDICQRGTSLTIQCQVDSQVTMMFWYRQQPGQSLTLIATANQGSEATYESGFVIDKFPISRPNLTFSTLTVSNMSPEDSSIYLCSVRAAKTYTNTEAFFGQGTRLTVV.

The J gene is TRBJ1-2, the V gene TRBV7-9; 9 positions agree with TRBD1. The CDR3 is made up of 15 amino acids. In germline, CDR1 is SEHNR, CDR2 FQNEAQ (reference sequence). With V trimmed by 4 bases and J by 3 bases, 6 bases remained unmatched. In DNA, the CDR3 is TGTGCCAGCAGCTCCGGGACAGGGTTGGACTATGGCTACACCTTC. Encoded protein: CASSSGTGLDYGYTF.

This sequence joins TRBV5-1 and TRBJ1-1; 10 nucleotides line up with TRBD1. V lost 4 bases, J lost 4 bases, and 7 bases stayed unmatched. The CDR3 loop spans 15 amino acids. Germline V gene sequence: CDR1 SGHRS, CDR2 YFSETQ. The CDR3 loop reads CASSPTGTGVTEAFF. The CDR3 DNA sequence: TGCGCCAGCAGCCCCACCGGGACAGGGGTCACTGAAGCTTTCTTT. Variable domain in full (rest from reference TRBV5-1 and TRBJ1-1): KAGVTQTPRYLIKTRGQQVTLSCSPISGHRSVSWYQQTPGQGLQFLFEYFSETQRNKGNFPGRFSGRQFSNSRSEMNVSTLELGDSALYLCASSPTGTGVTEAFFGQGTRLTVV.

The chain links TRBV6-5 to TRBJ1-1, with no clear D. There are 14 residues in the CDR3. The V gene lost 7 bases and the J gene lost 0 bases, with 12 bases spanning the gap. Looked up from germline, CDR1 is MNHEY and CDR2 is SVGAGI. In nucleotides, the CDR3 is TGTGCCAGCACCGCGGCAGTAATGAACACTGAAGCTTTCTTT. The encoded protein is CASTAAVMNTEAFF.

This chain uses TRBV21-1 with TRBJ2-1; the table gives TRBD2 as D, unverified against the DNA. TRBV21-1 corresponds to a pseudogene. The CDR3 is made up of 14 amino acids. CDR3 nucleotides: TGTGCCAGCAGCGCCGGGACTACCTACAATGAGCAGTTCTTC. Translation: CASSAGTTYNEQFF.

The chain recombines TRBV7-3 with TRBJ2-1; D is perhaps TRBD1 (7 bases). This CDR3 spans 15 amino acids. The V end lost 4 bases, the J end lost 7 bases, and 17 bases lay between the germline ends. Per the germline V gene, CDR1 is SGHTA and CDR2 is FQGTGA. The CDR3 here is CASSSQGGSRNEQFF. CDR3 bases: TGTGCCAGCAGCTCCCAGGGGGGCTCCAGGAATGAGCAGTTCTTC.

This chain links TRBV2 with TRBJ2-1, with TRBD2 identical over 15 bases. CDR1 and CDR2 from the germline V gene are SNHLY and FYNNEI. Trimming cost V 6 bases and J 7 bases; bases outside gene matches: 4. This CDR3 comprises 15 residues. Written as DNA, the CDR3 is TGTGCCAGCAGCTTCGGACTAGCGGGGGGGAATGAGCAGTTCTTC. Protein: CASSFGLAGGNEQFF.

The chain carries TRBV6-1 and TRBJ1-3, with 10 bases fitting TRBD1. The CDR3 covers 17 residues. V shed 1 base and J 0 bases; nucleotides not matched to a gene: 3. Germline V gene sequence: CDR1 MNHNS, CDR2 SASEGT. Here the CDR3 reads CASSEGDRGYSGNTIYF. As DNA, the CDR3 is TGTGCCAGCAGTGAAGGGGACAGGGGATACTCTGGAAACACCATATATTTT.

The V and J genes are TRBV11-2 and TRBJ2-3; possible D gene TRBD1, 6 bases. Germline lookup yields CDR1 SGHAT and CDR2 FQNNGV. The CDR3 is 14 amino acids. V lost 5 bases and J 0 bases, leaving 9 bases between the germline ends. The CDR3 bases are TGTGCCAGCAGCCCAGGGGATAGCACAGATACGCAGTATTTT. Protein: CASSPGDSTDTQYF.

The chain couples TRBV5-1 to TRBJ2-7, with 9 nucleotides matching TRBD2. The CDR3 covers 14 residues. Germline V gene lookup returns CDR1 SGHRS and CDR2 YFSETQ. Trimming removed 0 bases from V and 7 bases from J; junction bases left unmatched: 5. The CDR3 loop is CASSLAAGGGEQYF. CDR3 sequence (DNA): TGCGCCAGCAGCTTGGCGGCGGGAGGGGGGGAGCAGTACTTC.